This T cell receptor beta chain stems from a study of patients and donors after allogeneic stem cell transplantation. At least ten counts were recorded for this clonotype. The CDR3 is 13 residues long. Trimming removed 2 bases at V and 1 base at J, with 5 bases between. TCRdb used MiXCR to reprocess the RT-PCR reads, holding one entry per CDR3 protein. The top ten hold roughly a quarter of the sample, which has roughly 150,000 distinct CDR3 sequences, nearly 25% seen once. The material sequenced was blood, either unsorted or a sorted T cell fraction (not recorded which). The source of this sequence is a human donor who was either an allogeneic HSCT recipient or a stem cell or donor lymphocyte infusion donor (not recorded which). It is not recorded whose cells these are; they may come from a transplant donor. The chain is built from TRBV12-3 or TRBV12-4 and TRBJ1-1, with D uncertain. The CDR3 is CASSLLRNTEAFF. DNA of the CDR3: TGTGCCAGCAGTTTATTGAGGAACACTGAAGCTTTCTTT.